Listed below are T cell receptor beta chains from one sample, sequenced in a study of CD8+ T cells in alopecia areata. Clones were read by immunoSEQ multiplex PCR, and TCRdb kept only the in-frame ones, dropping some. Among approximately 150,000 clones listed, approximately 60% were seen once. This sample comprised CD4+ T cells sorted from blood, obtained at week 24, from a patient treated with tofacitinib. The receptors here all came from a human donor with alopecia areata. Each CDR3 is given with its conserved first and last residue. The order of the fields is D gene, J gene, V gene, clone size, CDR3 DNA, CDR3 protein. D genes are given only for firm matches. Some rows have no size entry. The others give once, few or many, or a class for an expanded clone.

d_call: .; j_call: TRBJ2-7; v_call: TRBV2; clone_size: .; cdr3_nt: TGTGCCAGCAGTGAAGCGTGGCAGGGGGGCGAGCAGTACTTC; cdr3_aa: CASSEAWQGGEQYF
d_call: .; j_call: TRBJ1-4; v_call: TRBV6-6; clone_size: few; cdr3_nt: TGTGCCAGCAATAGAGGGGTTAATGAAAAACTGTTTTTT; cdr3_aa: CASNRGVNEKLFF
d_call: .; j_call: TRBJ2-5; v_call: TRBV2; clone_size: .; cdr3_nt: TGTGCCAGCAGAAGGGACCAAGAGACCCAGTACTTC; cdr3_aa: CASRRDQETQYF
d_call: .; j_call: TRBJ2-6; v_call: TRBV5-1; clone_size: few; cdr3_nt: TGCGCCAGCAGTCAGACTCAGGGGCCCTCCCGCGTCCTGACTTTC; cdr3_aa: CASSQTQGPSRVLTF
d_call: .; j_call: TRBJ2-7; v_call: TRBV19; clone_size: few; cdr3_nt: TGTGCCAGTAGTATTACCCCCCGGGGCGCCTACGAGCAGTACTTC; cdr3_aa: CASSITPRGAYEQYF
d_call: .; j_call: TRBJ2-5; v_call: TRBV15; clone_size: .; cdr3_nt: TGTGCCACCAGCAGAGATCGAGCAGGAGAGACCCAGTACTTC; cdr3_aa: CATSRDRAGETQYF
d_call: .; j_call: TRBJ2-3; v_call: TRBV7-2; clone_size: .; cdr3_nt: TGTGCCAGCAGTATACAGGGGGGGAGGGCAGATACGCAGTATTTT; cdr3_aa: CASSIQGGRADTQYF
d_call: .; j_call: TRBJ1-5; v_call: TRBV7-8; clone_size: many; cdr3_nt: TGTGCCAGCAGCTTTTCGACAGATAGCAATCAGCCCCAGCATTTT; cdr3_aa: CASSFSTDSNQPQHF
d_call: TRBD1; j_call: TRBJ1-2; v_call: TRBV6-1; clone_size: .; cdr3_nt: TGTGCCAGCAGTCGCCGCGTGCCTAGGGACAGCGGCTACACCTTC; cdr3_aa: CASSRRVPRDSGYTF
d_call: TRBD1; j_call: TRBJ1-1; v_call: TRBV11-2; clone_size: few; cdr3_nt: TGTGCCAGCAGCTCCGGACAGGGGAAAAGATTCACTGAAGCTTTCTTT; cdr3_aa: CASSSGQGKRFTEAFF
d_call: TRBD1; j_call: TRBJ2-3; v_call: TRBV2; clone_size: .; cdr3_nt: TGTGCCAGCAGACTTGACAGGGGCACAGATACGCAGTATTTT; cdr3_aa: CASRLDRGTDTQYF
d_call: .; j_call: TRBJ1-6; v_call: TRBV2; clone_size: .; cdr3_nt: TGTGCCAGCAGTGAGCAAAGGGGTTCACCCCTCCACTTT; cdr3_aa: CASSEQRGSPLHF
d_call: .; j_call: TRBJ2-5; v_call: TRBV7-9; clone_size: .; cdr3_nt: TGTGCCAGCAGCCCGAAAGAGACCCAGTACTTC; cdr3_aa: CASSPKETQYF
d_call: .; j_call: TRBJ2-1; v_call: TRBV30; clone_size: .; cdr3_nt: TGTGCCTGGAGTGTGCTCAGGAGCTCCTACAATGAGCAGTTCTTC; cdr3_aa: CAWSVLRSSYNEQFF
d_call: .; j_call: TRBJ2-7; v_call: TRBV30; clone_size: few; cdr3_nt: TGTGCCTGGGCGAGTGGGGCCGCCTACGAGCAGTACTTC; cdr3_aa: CAWASGAAYEQYF
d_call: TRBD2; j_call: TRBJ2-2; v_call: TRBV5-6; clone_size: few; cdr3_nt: TGTGCCAGCAGCTTGACTAGCGGGGGTATACTGAACACCGGGGAGCTGTTTTTT; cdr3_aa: CASSLTSGGILNTGELFF
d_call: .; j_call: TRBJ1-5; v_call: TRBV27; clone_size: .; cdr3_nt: TGTGCCAGCAGTTTATGGCGGGGAGATCAGCCCCAGCATTTT; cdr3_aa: CASSLWRGDQPQHF
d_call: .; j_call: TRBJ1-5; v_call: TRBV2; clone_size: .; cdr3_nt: TGTGCCAGCAGCAACACTTATCAGCCCCAGCATTTT; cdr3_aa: CASSNTYQPQHF
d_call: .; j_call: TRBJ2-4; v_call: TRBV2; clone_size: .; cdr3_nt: TGTGCCAGCAGTTCGGGGAGAGTAGGCATTCAGTACTTC; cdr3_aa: CASSSGRVGIQYF
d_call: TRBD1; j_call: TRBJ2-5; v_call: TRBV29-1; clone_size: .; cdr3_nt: TGCAGCGCCGCGGGGACAGGCACTCAAGAGACCCAGTACTTC; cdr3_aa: CSAAGTGTQETQYF
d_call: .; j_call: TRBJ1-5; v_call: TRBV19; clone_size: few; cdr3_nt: TGTGCCAGTAGTATATCGGTGAATCAGCCCCAGCATTTT; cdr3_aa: CASSISVNQPQHF
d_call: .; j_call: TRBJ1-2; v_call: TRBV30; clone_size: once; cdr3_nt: TGTGCCTGGAGTGTACAGGGACGACACGGCTACACCTTC; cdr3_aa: CAWSVQGRHGYTF